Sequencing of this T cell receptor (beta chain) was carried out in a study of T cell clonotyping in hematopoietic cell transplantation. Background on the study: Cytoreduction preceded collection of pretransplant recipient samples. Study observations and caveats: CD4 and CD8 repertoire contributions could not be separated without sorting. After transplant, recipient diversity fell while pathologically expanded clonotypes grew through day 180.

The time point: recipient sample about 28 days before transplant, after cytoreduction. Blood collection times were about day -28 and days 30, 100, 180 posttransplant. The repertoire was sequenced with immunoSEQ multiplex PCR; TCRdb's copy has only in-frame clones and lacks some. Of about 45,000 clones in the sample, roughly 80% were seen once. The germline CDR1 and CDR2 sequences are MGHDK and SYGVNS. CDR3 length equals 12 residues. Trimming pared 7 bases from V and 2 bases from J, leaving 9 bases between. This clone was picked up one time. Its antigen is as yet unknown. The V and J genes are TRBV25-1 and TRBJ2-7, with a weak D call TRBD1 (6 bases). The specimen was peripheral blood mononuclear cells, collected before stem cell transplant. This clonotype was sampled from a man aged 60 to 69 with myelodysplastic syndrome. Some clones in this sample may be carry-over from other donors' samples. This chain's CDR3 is CASTAGAYEQYF. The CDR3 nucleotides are TGTGCCAGCACGGCAGGGGCCTACGAGCAGTACTTC.